This T cell receptor (beta chain) was sequenced for a study of CD8+ T cells in alopecia areata. Broader study findings: Shared TCR sequences were less clear between patients than in mice, possibly partly from HLA diversity.

The junction had 5 bases not matched to a gene; V was cut back by 1 base and J by 1 base. The germline CDR1 and CDR2 sequences are SNHLY and FYNNEI. The CDR3 consists of 17 residues. Sequencing relied on a cDNA template that was reverse transcribed from extracted RNA. The repertoire was sequenced with immunoSEQ multiplex PCR; TCRdb's copy has only in-frame clones and lacks some. The top ten hold 8.8% of the sample, which has under 130,000 clones, approximately 60% seen once. A note on this clone: Its antigen is as yet unknown.

This chain joins TRBV2 and TRBJ2-1; TRBD2 matches at 9 bases. This TCR was recovered from a human donor in good health. Sequencing was done on a sample of CD4+ T cells sorted from blood. CDR3 DNA: TGTGCCAGCAGTGAAGAGGGTAGCGGGGGATCCTACAATGAGCAGTTCTTC. It specifies CASSEEGSGGSYNEQFF.